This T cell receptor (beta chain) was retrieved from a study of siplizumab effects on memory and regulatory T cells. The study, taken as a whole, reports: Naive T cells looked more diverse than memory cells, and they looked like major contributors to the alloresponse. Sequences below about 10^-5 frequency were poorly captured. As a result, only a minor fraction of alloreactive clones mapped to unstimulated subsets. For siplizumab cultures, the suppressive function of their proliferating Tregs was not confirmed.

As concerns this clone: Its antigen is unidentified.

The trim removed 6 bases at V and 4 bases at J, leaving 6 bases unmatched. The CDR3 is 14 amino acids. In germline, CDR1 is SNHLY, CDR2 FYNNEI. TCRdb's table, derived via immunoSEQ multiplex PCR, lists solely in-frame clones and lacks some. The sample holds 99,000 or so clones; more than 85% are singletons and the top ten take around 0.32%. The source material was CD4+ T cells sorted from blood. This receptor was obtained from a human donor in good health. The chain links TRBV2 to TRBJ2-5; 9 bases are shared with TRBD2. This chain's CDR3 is CASRRRGGRETQYF. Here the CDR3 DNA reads TGTGCCAGCAGGCGGCGGGGGGGCAGAGAGACCCAGTACTTC.